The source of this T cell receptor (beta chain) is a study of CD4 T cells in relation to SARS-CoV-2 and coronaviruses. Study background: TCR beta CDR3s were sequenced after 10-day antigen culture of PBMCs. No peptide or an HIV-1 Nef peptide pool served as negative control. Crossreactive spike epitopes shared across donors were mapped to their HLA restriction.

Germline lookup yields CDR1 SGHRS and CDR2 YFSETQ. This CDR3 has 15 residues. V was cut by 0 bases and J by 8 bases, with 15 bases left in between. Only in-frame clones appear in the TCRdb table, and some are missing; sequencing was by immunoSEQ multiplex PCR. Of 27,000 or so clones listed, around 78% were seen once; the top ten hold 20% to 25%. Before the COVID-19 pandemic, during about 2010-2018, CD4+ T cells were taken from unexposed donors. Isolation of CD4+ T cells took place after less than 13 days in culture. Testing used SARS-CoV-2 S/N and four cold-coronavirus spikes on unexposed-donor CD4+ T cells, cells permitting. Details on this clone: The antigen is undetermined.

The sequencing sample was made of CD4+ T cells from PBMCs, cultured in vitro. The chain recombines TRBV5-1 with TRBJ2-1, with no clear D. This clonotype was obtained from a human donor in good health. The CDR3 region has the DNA TGCGCCAGCAGCTTGGGACCGGGTGCTGGGGATGAGCAGTTCTTC. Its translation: CASSLGPGAGDEQFF.